The 11 T cell receptor beta chains reported below all come from one sample, sequenced in a study of cytotoxic CD8 clonotypes in ibrutinib-treated CLL. Assay: immunoSEQ multiplex PCR; the TCRdb copy retains only in-frame clones and omits some. The table lists approximately 60,000 clones, 50% to 60% of them singletons. This material consisted of PBMCs, taken at disease progression, from a patient treated with ibrutinib. The receptors here all came from a human donor with chronic lymphocytic leukemia.

This clone was observed a handful of times. V is TRBV6-4 and J is TRBJ2-7; TRBD1 aligns across 12 bases. This CDR3 contains 16 residues. J gave up 7 bases and V 3 bases, and 10 bases lay outside the gene matches. The germline gives CDR1 MRHNA, CDR2 SNTAGT. The CDR3 here is CASSESPGQGAQEQYF. CDR3 DNA sequence: TGTGCCAGCAGTGAGTCCCCGGGACAGGGGGCGCAGGAGCAGTACTTC.

The rearrangement joins TRBV7-6 to TRBJ2-5; the match to TRBD2 covers 7 bases. The ends lost 7 bases at V and 3 bases at J; junction bases unmatched: 14. This CDR3 spans 16 amino acids. Per germline, CDR1 SGHVS and CDR2 FNYEAQ. The CDR3 coding sequence is TGTGCCAGCAACCCCCCCTTCGCGGGGGTCAAAGAGACCCAGTACTTC. Encoded protein: CASNPPFAGVKETQYF.

The J gene is TRBJ1-3, the V gene TRBV6-1; D is unclear. The CDR3 runs to 14 residues. Trimming pared 4 bases from V and 3 bases from J, leaving 10 bases between. Germline CDR1 reads MNHNS; CDR2 reads SASEGT. CDR3 residues: CASSGPADGNTIYF. CDR3 coding DNA: TGTGCCAGCAGTGGCCCGGCAGATGGAAACACCATATATTTT.

CDR3: CASSLSSNSNQPQHF. The CDR3 DNA follows: TGTGCCAGCAGCTTAAGCAGCAATAGCAATCAGCCCCAGCATTTT. The chain links TRBV11-3 to TRBJ1-5; D unclear. V lost 2 bases, J lost 0 bases, and 8 bases lay in between. The length of the CDR3 is 15 residues. In germline, CDR1 is SGHNT, CDR2 YENEEA.

The rearrangement joins TRBV19 to TRBJ1-4; D is unclear. Germline CDR1 LNHDA, CDR2 SQIVND (reference sequence). The V end lost 3 bases, the J end lost 6 bases, and 17 bases lay between the germline ends. The CDR3 runs 16 residues. The CDR3: CASSMGDTYSHEKLFF. Written as DNA, the CDR3 is TGTGCCAGTAGTATGGGAGACACGTACAGTCATGAAAAACTGTTTTTT.

The rearrangement uses TRBV30 and TRBJ1-1; possibly TRBD1 for D (5 bases). Germline values: CDR1 GTSNPN, CDR2 SVGIG (reference sequence). With 4 bases removed from V and 5 bases from J, the gap between germline ends came to 14 bases. CDR3 size: 13 residues. The CDR3 DNA follows: TGTGCCTGGAATCAGGGAGGGGTTACTGAAGCTTTCTTT. It translates to CAWNQGGVTEAFF.

The table lists this clone with a few counts. This chain joins TRBV28 and TRBJ1-5; D is perhaps TRBD1 (6 bases). CDR3 length: 13 amino acids. Trimming left V 6 bases short and J 6 bases short, with 12 bases between. Germline values: CDR1 MDHEN, CDR2 SYDVKM. In nucleotides, the CDR3 is TGTGCCAGCAGAGGACAGTCGAGTCAGCCCCAGCATTTT. It encodes CASRGQSSQPQHF.

The V call is TRBV9, the J call TRBJ1-1; 9 positions match TRBD1. V lost 1 base and J lost 1; bases outside the gene matches: 2. Germline CDR1 is SGDLS and CDR2 is YYNGEE. CDR3 size: 15 residues. DNA for the CDR3: TGTGCCAGCAGCGTAACAGGGGGCAAGAACACTGAAGCTTTCTTT. Translated, it gives CASSVTGGKNTEAFF. The whole variable domain, filled in from reference TRBV9 and TRBJ1-1, reads DSGVTQTPKHLITATGQRVTLRCSPRSGDLSVYWYQQSLDQGLQFLIQYYNGEERAKGNILERFSAQQFPDLHSELNLSSLELGDSALYFCASSVTGGKNTEAFFGQGTRLTVV.

In this sample, this clone turned up a few times. V and J are TRBV29-1 and TRBJ2-7; perhaps TRBD1 as D (6 bases). Trimming removed 2 bases at V and 4 bases at J, with 12 bases between. The V gene's germline CDR1 is SQVTM and CDR2 ANQGSEA. The CDR3 totals 13 residues. CDR3 coding DNA: TGCAGCGTTGAATCATCAGGGGTTTACGAGCAGTACTTC. This codes for CSVESSGVYEQYF.

This clone was seen a few times. The V and J genes are TRBV9 and TRBJ2-3; the D is unclear. CDR3 size: 14 residues. V was shortened by 4 bases and J by 6 bases, with 15 bases between the two germline ends. In germline, CDR1 is SGDLS, CDR2 YYNGEE. The chain's CDR3 is CASSRIHGLDTQYF. The CDR3, as DNA: TGTGCCAGCAGCCGAATCCACGGGCTTGATACGCAGTATTTT.

The V and J genes are TRBV7-9 and TRBJ2-2, with D uncertain. V lost 4 bases, J lost 6 bases, and 6 bases lay in between. Germline V lookup: CDR1 SEHNR, CDR2 FQNEAQ (reference sequence). The CDR3 runs to 12 residues. The CDR3 sequence: CASSSDPGELFF. CDR3 DNA: TGTGCCAGCAGCTCAGATCCCGGGGAGCTGTTTTTT.